This TCR beta chain originates from a study of T cells in Graves' hyperthyroidism and ophthalmopathy. This clonotype was observed at least ten times. V was clipped by 7 bases and J by 8 bases; unmatched bases: 8. In germline, CDR1 is SNHLY, CDR2 FYNNEI. The CDR3 loop spans 13 amino acids. TCR beta CDR3 regions were amplified from RNA transcripts. When the TCR CDR3 underwent first-round RT-PCR, the HTBI primer set was used. TCRdb re-called the multiplex PCR reads through MiXCR, storing one row per CDR3 protein. This sample has approximately 620,000 distinct CDR3 sequences; roughly 16% occur once, and the top ten carry roughly 3.3%.

The sequenced sample was blood. The clonotype originates from a woman between 40 and 55 years old with Graves' ophthalmopathy. The V call is TRBV2, the J call TRBJ1-2; 9 bases align to TRBD1. CDR3 amino acids: CASKLQGAGGYTF. CDR3 sequence (DNA): TGTGCCAGCAAGCTACAGGGGGCAGGGGGCTACACCTTC.